The 25 T cell receptor beta chains presented below share a single source sample, sequenced in a study of cytomegalovirus exposure and HLA in healthy donors. Assay: immunoSEQ multiplex PCR; the TCRdb copy retains only in-frame clones and omits some. The sample yields more than 55,000 clones, about 90% seen once. The sample comprised PBMCs. The receptors come from a young woman in good health and CMV-seronegative.

In DNA, the CDR3 is TGCGCCAGCAGTGAGTCGACAGCTTTCCACCCGTACGAGCAGTACTTC. Translation: CASSESTAFHPYEQYF. The chain is built from TRBV10-2 and TRBJ2-7, with D maybe TRBD1 (5 bases). The CDR3 sequence is 16 residues long. Germline CDR1 is WSHSY and CDR2 is SAAADI. With 0 bases removed from V and 4 bases from J, the gap between germline ends came to 16 bases.

The chain uses TRBV28 and TRBJ2-7; 8 nucleotides align to TRBD1. Unmatched junction bases numbered 9, after V lost 8 bases and J lost 9 bases. This CDR3 is 12 amino acids long. The germline gives CDR1 MDHEN, CDR2 SYDVKM. DNA for the CDR3: TGTGCCAGCGGCGGACAGGGTCTATCGCAGTACTTC. Translating it yields CASGGQGLSQYF.

The gene calls are TRBV4-1 and TRBJ1-5; perhaps TRBD1 as D (6 bases). Trimming stripped 3 bases from V and 0 bases from J, with 12 bases between. CDR3 length: 16 residues. The germline gives CDR1 MGHRA, CDR2 YSYEKL. Written as DNA, the CDR3 is TGCGCCAGCAGCCAGTTACAGGGCACTAGCAATCAGCCCCAGCATTTT. Amino acids: CASSQLQGTSNQPQHF.

J is TRBJ2-1 and V is TRBV4-2, with TRBD2 matching 10 bases. Trimming at V came to 3 bases and at J to 11 bases, leaving 13 bases not matched to a gene. Germline V gene sequence: CDR1 LGHNA, CDR2 YNFKEQ. The CDR3 extends over 16 amino acids. The CDR3: CASSQAGTSAGVQQFF. The CDR3 DNA follows: TGTGCCAGCAGCCAGGCCGGGACTAGCGCAGGTGTACAGCAGTTCTTC.

CDR3 protein: CASGTGTSERDTQYF. The CDR3 bases are TGTGCTAGTGGTACCGGGACTAGCGAGAGAGATACGCAGTATTTT. This chain connects TRBV12-5 to TRBJ2-3; 10 bases fit TRBD2. CDR3 length: 15 residues. Germline V lookup: CDR1 LGHNT, CDR2 FRNRAP. The V gene end was trimmed by 5 bases and the J gene end by 5 bases; junction bases not matched to a gene: 7.

V and J are TRBV10-3 and TRBJ2-1, with 11 positions matching TRBD2. The CDR3 consists of 18 residues. Per the germline V gene, CDR1 is ENHRY and CDR2 is SYGVKD. V lost 4 bases to trimming and J lost 0 bases; unmatched junction nucleotides: 8. CDR3 region: CAISAGTSGLSSYNEQFF. CDR3 nucleotides: TGTGCCATCAGTGCTGGGACTAGCGGACTAAGCTCCTACAATGAGCAGTTCTTC.

A single count supports this clone. This chain links TRBV30 with TRBJ1-2; tentatively, D is TRBD1 (6 bases). The germline V gene encodes CDR1 GTSNPN and CDR2 SVGIG (reference sequence). CDR3 length: 14 amino acids. V lost 0 bases to trimming and J lost 2 bases, with 10 bases between them. In nucleotides, the CDR3 is TGTGCCTGGAGTGTACCCACAGGGAACTATGGCTACACCTTC. It is translated as CAWSVPTGNYGYTF.

The CDR3 sequence: CASSYNRGNTEAFF. The CDR3 DNA reads as TGCGCCAGCAGCTATAACAGGGGGAACACTGAAGCTTTCTTT. The rearrangement uses TRBV5-1 and TRBJ1-1; 7 bases fit TRBD1. This CDR3 comprises 14 residues. The V gene's germline CDR1 is SGHRS and CDR2 YFSETQ. The V and J ends lost 3 bases and 1 base, in that order; junction bases with no gene match: 3. Full variable domain (rest looked up from reference TRBV5-1 and TRBJ1-1): KAGVTQTPRYLIKTRGQQVTLSCSPISGHRSVSWYQQTPGQGLQFLFEYFSETQRNKGNFPGRFSGRQFSNSRSEMNVSTLELGDSALYLCASSYNRGNTEAFFGQGTRLTVV.

The chain carries TRBV7-9 and TRBJ2-2, with D possibly matching TRBD1 (5 bases). Germline-derived CDR1 and CDR2 are SEHNR and FQNEAQ (reference sequence). The CDR3 has 16 amino acids. The V gene lost 1 base and the J gene lost 4 bases, with 13 bases spanning the gap. In DNA form, the CDR3 reads TGTGCCAGCAGCTTAGAGGTCAGGGTGAGCACCGGGGAGCTGTTTTTT. Translation: CASSLEVRVSTGELFF.

The V gene is TRBV7-9, the J gene TRBJ1-3, with D possibly TRBD1 on 6 matching bases. Germline CDR1 is SEHNR and CDR2 is FQNEAQ (reference sequence). The CDR3 runs 16 residues. With 3 bases removed from V and 3 bases from J, the gap between germline ends came to 15 bases. Here the CDR3 reads CASSFGGGSDGNTIYF. The CDR3, as DNA: TGTGCCAGCAGCTTCGGTGGGGGCTCAGATGGAAACACCATATATTTT.

The CDR3 loop reads CAISDPRDRGEVKLFF. DNA of the CDR3: TGTGCCATCAGTGACCCCCGGGACAGGGGGGAGGTAAAACTGTTTTTT. The chain has TRBV10-3 and TRBJ1-4; 11 bases fit TRBD1. The CDR3 has 16 amino acids. Germline values: CDR1 ENHRY, CDR2 SYGVKD. The trim removed 3 bases at V and 10 bases at J, leaving 10 bases unmatched.

The V call is TRBV7-2, the J call TRBJ2-7, with 8 bases lining up with TRBD1. The CDR3 has 14 amino acids. J was trimmed by 7 bases and V by 1 base; bases with no gene match: 6. The germline V gene encodes CDR1 SGHTA and CDR2 FQGNSA. CDR3 region: CASSLEGRGREQYF. The DNA of the CDR3 is TGTGCCAGCAGCTTAGAGGGCAGGGGGCGGGAGCAGTACTTC.

The gene calls are TRBV7-9 and TRBJ2-4; 8 bases are shared with TRBD1. Germline trimming cut 1 base from V and 0 bases from J; bases unmatched to any gene: 8. Germline V gene lookup returns CDR1 SEHNR and CDR2 FQNEAQ (reference sequence). The CDR3 totals 18 residues. The CDR3 sequence is CASSLEQGESIAKNIQYF. The CDR3 bases are TGTGCCAGCAGCTTAGAACAGGGGGAATCAATAGCCAAAAACATTCAGTACTTC.

The chain has TRBV2 and TRBJ2-7; D possibly corresponds to TRBD2 (7 bases). Germline lookup yields CDR1 SNHLY and CDR2 FYNNEI. The length of the CDR3 is 13 residues. Trimming took 5 bases from V and 6 from J, leaving 14 bases between them. The CDR3 nucleotides are TGTGCCAGCAGTCCTGGGGGGGGCGTCGAGCAGTACTTC. It codes for CASSPGGGVEQYF.

This CDR3 reads CAWGRGNQPQHF. The CDR3 bases are TGTGCCTGGGGCAGGGGCAATCAGCCCCAGCATTTT. This rearrangement joins TRBV30 to TRBJ1-5, with D possibly TRBD1 on 5 matching bases. The CDR3 is 12 residues long. V gave up 5 bases and J gave up 2 bases, with 7 bases separating them. The germline gives CDR1 GTSNPN, CDR2 SVGIG (reference sequence). Full variable domain (rest looked up from reference TRBV30 and TRBJ1-5): SQTIHQWPATLVQPVGSPLSLECTVEGTSNPNLYWYRQAAGRGLQLLFYSVGIGQISSEVPQNLSASRPQDRQFILSSKKLLLSDSGFYLCAWGRGNQPQHFGDGTRLSIL.

In DNA form, the CDR3 reads TGCGCCAGCAGCCAAGCGCGGACAGGGGTAAAGCCCCAGCATTTT. Protein: CASSQARTGVKPQHF. V and J are TRBV4-1 and TRBJ1-5; 9 bases are shared with TRBD1. The CDR3 is 15 amino acids. Germline CDR1 and CDR2: MGHRA and YSYEKL. V was pared by 1 base and J by 8 bases, with 6 bases of the junction left unmatched.

This chain joins TRBV5-1 and TRBJ2-7; a weak D match, TRBD2 (6 bases). This CDR3 contains 16 residues. Per the germline V gene, CDR1 is SGHRS and CDR2 is YFSETQ. V was shortened by 2 bases and J by 5 bases, with 20 bases between the two germline ends. CDR3: CASSLGSGTRDHEQYF. The DNA for the CDR3 is TGCGCCAGCAGCTTAGGCTCCGGGACTCGAGACCACGAGCAGTACTTC.

This clone was seen once. The rearrangement joins TRBV19 to TRBJ1-1; D is undetermined. The germline V gene encodes CDR1 LNHDA and CDR2 SQIVND (reference sequence). The CDR3 spans 14 residues. V dropped 6 bases and J dropped 3 bases, with 14 bases sitting between them. The CDR3 region is CASSPPVSHTEAFF. CDR3 sequence (DNA): TGTGCCAGTAGCCCACCGGTCTCCCACACTGAAGCTTTCTTT.

V is TRBV10-2 and J is TRBJ2-6; D is ambiguous. CDR3 length: 15 amino acids. With 3 bases removed from V and 3 bases from J, the gap between germline ends came to 9 bases. The germline CDR1 and CDR2 sequences are WSHSY and SAAADI. CDR3 nucleotides: TGCGCCAGCAGTGACCCCGGTAATGGGGCCAACGTCCTGACTTTC. It yields the protein CASSDPGNGANVLTF.

The chain joins TRBV11-2 to TRBJ1-1; TRBD1 agrees at 7 bases. J gave up 1 base and V 5 bases, and 10 bases lay outside the gene matches. Germline CDR1 and CDR2: SGHAT and FQNNGV. This CDR3 has 16 residues. The CDR3 spells CASSTPPGQPNTEAFF. In DNA form, the CDR3 reads TGTGCCAGCAGCACCCCGCCGGGACAGCCGAACACTGAAGCTTTCTTT.

The chain couples TRBV6-5 to TRBJ1-2, with unresolved D. The germline V and J ends were trimmed by 4 bases and 5 bases, with 11 bases remaining between them. CDR3 length equals 13 residues. Germline CDR1 is MNHEY and CDR2 is SVGAGI. CDR3 loop: CASSSPNLYGYTF. The CDR3 DNA sequence: TGTGCCAGCAGTTCGCCCAACCTATATGGCTACACCTTC.

V gene TRBV27 combines with J gene TRBJ1-2, with D hard to call. The germline V gene encodes CDR1 MNHEY and CDR2 SMNVEV (reference sequence). The length of the CDR3 is 13 residues. V was trimmed by 8 bases and J by 5 bases, leaving 15 bases between them. DNA of the CDR3: TGTGCCAGCCGCACTGAGGGTCTTTATGGCTACACCTTC. Translating gives CASRTEGLYGYTF.

This chain connects TRBV5-5 to TRBJ2-5; 9 bases are a match to TRBD1. The junction had 7 bases not matched to a gene; V was cut back by 2 bases and J by 2 bases. There are 16 residues in the CDR3. CDR1 SGHKS and CDR2 YYEKEE come from the germline V gene (reference sequence). CDR3 DNA sequence: TGTGCCAGCAGCTTATACAGGGGGCCGGGGCAAGAGACCCAGTACTTC. Protein sequence: CASSLYRGPGQETQYF.

The chain employs TRBV5-4 and TRBJ1-1, with 7 bases matching TRBD1. CDR1 is SGHNT and CDR2 is YYREEE in the germline V gene (reference sequence). The V and J ends lost 3 bases and 7 bases, in that order; junction bases with no gene match: 3. This CDR3 has 12 amino acids. CDR3 sequence: CASSSGTDEAFF. The CDR3 bases are TGTGCCAGCAGCTCAGGGACAGATGAAGCTTTCTTT.

The genes are TRBV11-2 and TRBJ1-4; maybe TRBD1 (5 bases). Deletions cut 1 base from V and 7 bases from J, with 16 bases between. Per the germline V gene, CDR1 is SGHAT and CDR2 is FQNNGV. The CDR3 runs 16 residues. Here the CDR3 reads CASSLGRAGYSEKLFF. The CDR3 DNA sequence: TGTGCCAGCAGCTTAGGCAGGGCAGGGTACTCTGAAAAACTGTTTTTT.